The clone carrying this T cell receptor beta chain occurred once. CDR3 size: 15 residues. Trimming removed 7 bases from V and 2 bases from J, with 15 bases in between. Germline CDR1 and CDR2: MNHNS and SASEGT. Clones were read by immunoSEQ multiplex PCR, and TCRdb kept only the in-frame ones, dropping some. Here the sample spans fewer than 85,000 clones, 75% to 90% being singletons. The data are from a study of OX40 agonist ivuxolimab in advanced cancers. Study summary: Ivuxolimab, an antibody that agonizes OX40 (CD134), was administered to the patients. With a range of roughly 23 to 85, age averaged approximately 55 years, and more than 75% were male. Prior anti-PD-1, anti-PD-L1 or anti-CTLA-4 therapy did not bar entry, and less than 50% had some.

This clonotype was obtained from an adult with an advanced solid tumor such as melanoma, head and neck, liver or kidney cancer. The rearrangement joins TRBV6-1 to TRBJ1-5; D might be TRBD1 (5 bases). The sample was CD4+ or CD8+ T cells sorted from blood, taken in a trial of the OX40 agonist ivuxolimab. The CDR3 DNA sequence: TGTGCCAGCAATCGGATCCTGGGGGGCAATCAGCCCCAGCATTTT. This sequence encodes CASNRILGGNQPQHF.